This entry is about one TCR beta chain. The data are from a study of blood T cell repertoires in COVID-19. Study information: Samples came from the United States, Italy and Spain, spanning acute and convalescent COVID-19. In each case, the material was cDNA or gDNA derived from T cells, B-cell-depleted T cells, or PBMCs.

Original processing notes: Estimation of nucleated cell counts relied on the amplification of reference gene primers. The data were produced by immunoSEQ multiplex PCR, yet TCRdb's version contains in-frame clones alone and is incomplete. Clonal size and the V and J genes are those of that table, whereas D and trimming came from the DNA. This sample has 250,000 to 350,000 clones, with roughly 90% found just once. This TCR was recovered from a woman in her thirties or forties who had recovered from COVID-19. The sequencing sample was made of peripheral blood.

This CDR3 is CASSPGLAGDYGEQYF. Written as DNA, the CDR3 is TGTGCCAGCAGCCCCGGCCTAGCGGGAGATTATGGCGAGCAGTACTTC. V and J are TRBV3-1 (or the pseudogene TRBV3-2) and TRBJ2-7; 10 bases align to TRBD2. Germline CDR1 is LGHDT and CDR2 is YNNKEL (reference sequence). The CDR3 runs to 16 residues. Trimming took 4 bases from V and 6 from J; bases not matched to a gene: 12.